These 8 T cell receptor beta chains were sequenced from one sample in a study of OX40 agonist ivuxolimab in advanced cancers. Assay: immunoSEQ multiplex PCR; the TCRdb copy retains only in-frame clones and omits some. The top ten clones hold less than 2% of a sample with over 50,000 clones, 70% to 90% of them seen once. Sequenced material: CD4+ or CD8+ T cells sorted from blood, taken in a trial of the OX40 agonist ivuxolimab. The receptors were sampled from an adult with an advanced solid tumor such as melanoma, head and neck, liver or kidney cancer.

The chain is built from TRBV12-5 and TRBJ2-7; TRBD2 might be the D (5 bases). In germline, CDR1 is LGHNT, CDR2 FRNRAP. Trimming took 5 bases from V and 3 from J, leaving 11 bases between them. This CDR3 is built from 13 residues. CDR3 in DNA: TGTGCTAGTGGTGTTGGCAGCGGCTACGAGCAGTACTTC. Residues: CASGVGSGYEQYF.

The V and J genes are TRBV18 and TRBJ2-3; 7 bases align to TRBD1. CDR1 KGHSH and CDR2 LQKENI come from the germline V gene. V trimming: 3 bases; J trimming: 0 bases; junction bases outside the gene matches: 6. The CDR3 sequence is 16 residues long. The CDR3 reads CASSPPTGYSTDTQYF. DNA of the CDR3: TGTGCCAGCTCACCTCCGACAGGGTATAGCACAGATACGCAGTATTTT.

J is TRBJ2-2 and V is TRBV5-1, with D uncertain. The V and J ends lost 4 bases and 2 bases respectively, with 9 bases between them. The germline V gene has CDR1 SGHRS and CDR2 YFSETQ. CDR3 length equals 14 residues. The CDR3 reads CASSPTANTGELFF. CDR3 DNA sequence: TGCGCCAGCAGCCCGACCGCCAACACCGGGGAGCTGTTTTTT. Together with reference TRBV5-1 and TRBJ2-2, the CDR3 gives the full variable domain: KAGVTQTPRYLIKTRGQQVTLSCSPISGHRSVSWYQQTPGQGLQFLFEYFSETQRNKGNFPGRFSGRQFSNSRSEMNVSTLELGDSALYLCASSPTANTGELFFGEGSRLTVL.

The chain uses TRBV4-2 and TRBJ1-5; TRBD1 agrees at 7 bases. Trimming cost V 0 bases and J 7 bases; bases outside gene matches: 12. The CDR3 extends over 17 amino acids. The germline gives CDR1 LGHNA, CDR2 YNFKEQ. For the CDR3, the DNA is TGTGCCAGCAGCCAAGACGAGACAGGGTCCTTTTTCCAGCCCCAGCATTTT. Translation gives CASSQDETGSFFQPQHF.

This clone was observed once. The V gene is TRBV5-1, the J gene TRBJ2-5, with a tentative D call TRBD1 (5 bases). V was shortened by 5 bases and J by 5 bases, with 10 bases between the two germline ends. Germline V gene data show CDR1 as SGHRS and CDR2 as YFSETQ. The CDR3 runs to 12 residues. In DNA, the CDR3 is TGCGCCAGCAGGCGACAGTCGGAGACCCAGTACTTC. As protein: CASRRQSETQYF.

This chain links TRBV11-2 with TRBJ1-1, with D unresolved. The V end was cut by 5 bases, the J end by 2 bases, with 9 bases between. Germline assignment: CDR1 SGHAT and CDR2 FQNNGV. CDR3 length: 13 residues. In nucleotides, the CDR3 is TGTGCCAGCAGCCCCGGCCCAAACACTGAAGCTTTCTTT. This sequence encodes CASSPGPNTEAFF.

The V call is TRBV5-5, the J call TRBJ2-7; D is perhaps TRBD1 or TRBD2 (5 bases each). The germline CDR1 and CDR2 sequences are SGHKS and YYEKEE (reference sequence). This CDR3 spans 15 amino acids. Trimming took 0 bases from V and 0 from J, leaving 10 bases between them. The CDR3 is CASSLGDLSSYEQYF. Written as DNA, the CDR3 is TGTGCCAGCAGCTTGGGGGACCTCAGCTCCTACGAGCAGTACTTC.

The J gene is TRBJ2-7, the V gene TRBV28, with 8 bases fitting TRBD1. Looked up from germline, CDR1 is MDHEN and CDR2 is SYDVKM. Unmatched junction bases numbered 7, after V lost 6 bases and J lost 6 bases. The CDR3 is made up of 13 amino acids. This chain's CDR3 is CASRLGQGGEQYF. DNA for the CDR3: TGTGCCAGCAGGTTAGGACAGGGAGGCGAGCAGTACTTC.